One sample yielded the 18 T cell receptor beta chains listed below, sequenced in a study of tumor T cells in aggressive B-cell lymphoma. The table came from immunoSEQ multiplex PCR; TCRdb's copy has only in-frame clones and leaves some out. The data show about 7,900 clones, around 86% seen once. The specimen was tumor tissue. These receptors all come from an adult with diffuse large B cell lymphoma.

A few counts support this clone. The chain carries TRBV10-1 and TRBJ2-7; 8 positions match TRBD1. CDR3 length: 13 amino acids. Germline assignment: CDR1 WNHNN and CDR2 SYGVQD (reference sequence). V dropped 6 bases and J dropped 2; count of bases not matched to a gene: 3. CDR3: CASRDRVAYEQYF. The CDR3 DNA follows: TGCGCCAGCAGGGACAGGGTAGCCTACGAGCAGTACTTC.

This rearrangement joins TRBV7-9 to TRBJ2-2; 13 nucleotides align to TRBD2. The germline V gene has CDR1 SEHNR and CDR2 FQNEAQ (reference sequence). With V trimmed by 4 bases and J by 8 bases, 7 bases remained unmatched. This CDR3 contains 16 residues. CDR3 DNA sequence: TGTGCCAGCAGCTCCGGACTAGCGGGAGTTTCGGGGGAGCTGTTTTTT. Amino acid sequence: CASSSGLAGVSGELFF.

V is TRBV7-9 and J is TRBJ2-3; D is uncertain. This CDR3 region has 12 residues. V was pared by 5 bases and J by 6 bases, with 9 bases between. CDR1 is SEHNR, CDR2 FQNEAQ, per germline (reference sequence). The DNA for the CDR3 is TGTGCCAGCAGCCCGGAGCACGATACGCAGTATTTT. Translated: CASSPEHDTQYF.

This chain connects TRBV19 to TRBJ2-2; D possibly corresponds to TRBD1 (6 bases). The germline V gene encodes CDR1 LNHDA and CDR2 SQIVND (reference sequence). V dropped 4 bases and J dropped 6 bases, with 12 bases sitting between them. CDR3 length: 14 amino acids. As DNA, the CDR3 is TGTGCCAGTAGTAGGGGGCGTAAGGCCGGGGAGCTGTTTTTT. Its translation is CASSRGRKAGELFF.

This clone was detected a few times. V and J are TRBV7-9 and TRBJ2-1, with D tentatively TRBD2 (7 bases). Germline loops: CDR1 SEHNR, CDR2 FQNEAQ (reference sequence). CDR3 length: 18 amino acids. Trimming pared 5 bases from V and 3 bases from J, leaving 23 bases between. In nucleotides, the CDR3 is TGTGCCAGCAGCGGGACACCTAAAGGAGCGGGAATCTACAATGAGCAGTTCTTC. Protein: CASSGTPKGAGIYNEQFF. The full variable domain, rest sourced from reference TRBV7-9 and TRBJ2-1, is DTGVSQNPRHKITKRGQNVTFRCDPISEHNRLYWYRQTLGQGPEFLTYFQNEAQLEKSRLLSDRFSAERPKGSFSTLEIQRTEQGDSAMYLCASSGTPKGAGIYNEQFFGPGTRLTVL.

V and J are TRBV5-1 and TRBJ2-3; a weak D match, TRBD2 (6 bases). Between the trimmed V and J ends, which lost 0 bases and 0 bases, there was a span of 11 bases. The CDR3 sequence is 16 residues long. The germline CDR1 and CDR2 sequences are SGHRS and YFSETQ. Here the CDR3 DNA reads TGCGCCAGCAGCTTGGAGTCTAGCGCTAGCACAGATACGCAGTATTTT. As protein: CASSLESSASTDTQYF.

In the case of this clone: At the DNA level, this CDR3 is encoded by other sequences in the same sample as well. The V call is TRBV5-4, the J call TRBJ2-4; 10 bases fit TRBD2. Germline lookup yields CDR1 SGHNT and CDR2 YYREEE (reference sequence). V lost 4 bases, J lost 10 bases, and 14 bases stayed unmatched. There are 16 residues in the CDR3. The CDR3 nucleotides are TGTGCCAGCAGCCTGGGGTCTAGCGGGGGCTACGATATTCAGTACTTC. Translating it yields CASSLGSSGGYDIQYF.

This clone was observed a handful of times. The V gene is TRBV7-6, the J gene TRBJ1-1, with 8 bases identical to TRBD1. This CDR3 is 15 amino acids long. Trimming at V came to 6 bases and at J to 6 bases, leaving 12 bases not matched to a gene. Germline CDR1 and CDR2: SGHVS and FNYEAQ. The CDR3 region is CASSSTDRDLAEAFF. CDR3 in DNA: TGTGCCAGCAGTTCCACGGACAGGGACCTCGCTGAAGCTTTCTTT.

This clone appeared a few times. This rearrangement joins TRBV27 to TRBJ1-5; D might be TRBD1 (5 bases). The CDR3 covers 14 residues. Germline V lookup: CDR1 MNHEY, CDR2 SMNVEV (reference sequence). V gave up 2 bases and J gave up 3 bases, with 8 bases separating them. The CDR3 region is CASSLDSTNQPQHF. In DNA form, the CDR3 reads TGTGCCAGCAGTTTAGACAGCACCAATCAGCCCCAGCATTTT.

This chain links TRBV9 with TRBJ2-5; 9 bases fit TRBD2. V lost 0 bases, J lost 3 bases, and 3 bases stayed unmatched. This CDR3 has 15 residues. Germline loops: CDR1 SGDLS, CDR2 YYNGEE. For the CDR3, the DNA is TGTGCCAGCAGCGTAGATGCGGGGGGGGAAGAGACCCAGTACTTC. Residues: CASSVDAGGEETQYF.

The V and J genes are TRBV7-9 and TRBJ1-2, with a possible D match to TRBD1 (5 bases). Trimming stripped 6 bases from V and 8 bases from J, with 13 bases between. The V gene's germline CDR1 is SEHNR and CDR2 FQNEAQ (reference sequence). The CDR3 sequence is 12 residues long. The CDR3 DNA is TGTGCCAGCAGGGGGGGTGAGTTCGGCTACACCTTC. Translating gives CASRGGEFGYTF.

This clone was picked up a small number of times. This chain uses TRBV7-9 with TRBJ2-1; D is possibly TRBD2 (6 bases). Germline CDR1 is SEHNR and CDR2 is FQNEAQ (reference sequence). This CDR3 region has 19 residues. Trimming cost V 5 bases and J 6 bases, with 29 bases left between them. CDR3 in DNA: TGTGCCAGCAGCGCTAGCTTCTACGGAGGGGATATATTTGGCAATGAGCAGTTCTTC. Translated: CASSASFYGGDIFGNEQFF.

The V and J genes are TRBV7-2 and TRBJ2-5; 7 nucleotides match TRBD2. CDR3 length: 15 residues. J lost 1 base, V lost 0 bases, and 2 bases had no gene match. Germline CDR1 is SGHTA and CDR2 is FQGNSA. DNA for the CDR3: TGTGCCAGCAGCTTAGCGGGAGGGAGCCAAGAGACCCAGTACTTC. It is translated as CASSLAGGSQETQYF.

This chain links TRBV27 with TRBJ2-5, with 10 positions matching TRBD2. V was clipped by 3 bases and J by 5 bases; unmatched bases: 6. Germline CDR1 is MNHEY and CDR2 is SMNVEV (reference sequence). This CDR3 has 15 amino acids. The CDR3 sequence: CASSFLAGEGETQYF. Written as DNA, the CDR3 is TGTGCCAGCAGTTTTCTAGCGGGAGAAGGGGAGACCCAGTACTTC.

The chain carries TRBV5-1 and TRBJ1-2; 7 positions agree with TRBD1. The junction had 11 bases not matched to a gene; V was cut back by 4 bases and J by 5 bases. The CDR3 totals 15 residues. The germline V gene encodes CDR1 SGHRS and CDR2 YFSETQ. As DNA, the CDR3 is TGCGCCAGCAGCACCAGACAGGGTACTCAATATGGCTACACCTTC. Its translation: CASSTRQGTQYGYTF.

The CDR3 protein is CASSAGVRSSYEQYF. Written as DNA, the CDR3 is TGTGCCAGCAGTGCCGGAGTCCGTAGCTCCTACGAGCAGTACTTC. This sequence joins TRBV6-1 and TRBJ2-5; D unresolved. The J call may not be correct, given that the DNA end is closer to TRBJ2-7. Germline lookup yields CDR1 MNHNS and CDR2 SASEGT. This CDR3 region has 15 residues.

The chain carries TRBV29-1 and TRBJ2-7; 10 nucleotides match TRBD1. After removal of 3 bases from V and 3 bases from J, the junction contained 8 bases not matched to a gene. The germline CDR1 and CDR2 sequences are SQVTM and ANQGSEA. CDR3 length: 15 amino acids. The CDR3, as DNA: TGCAGCGTTGACCTAGGGACAGGGGAGGACTACGAGCAGTACTTC. Amino acids: CSVDLGTGEDYEQYF.

The V call is TRBV4-2, the J call TRBJ2-7, with TRBD2 identical over 7 bases. Germline values: CDR1 LGHNA, CDR2 YNFKEQ. The CDR3 has 13 amino acids. V dropped 6 bases and J dropped 3; count of bases not matched to a gene: 5. CDR3 protein: CASRPPGGYEQYF. CDR3 DNA: TGTGCCAGCAGGCCGCCGGGGGGCTACGAGCAGTACTTC.